Below, 9 T cell receptor beta chains from the same sample are listed, as sequenced in a study of blood T cell repertoires in COVID-19. Here immunoSEQ multiplex PCR was the method, and the copy in TCRdb shows in-frame clones only, minus some. This table holds 200,000 to 250,000 clones, 86% found once. Sequencing was carried out using PBMCs or T cells enriched from blood (not recorded which). These receptors all stem from a woman in her forties with acute COVID-19.

This clone has only a few counts. V usage is TRBV7-9 and J usage is TRBJ1-3, with D uncertain. Germline V gene sequence: CDR1 SEHNR, CDR2 FQNEAQ (reference sequence). With 2 bases removed from V and 4 bases from J, the gap between germline ends came to 15 bases. The CDR3 extends over 16 amino acids. CDR3 nucleotide sequence: TGTGCCAGCAGCTTAAACCTCCTTGGGAGGGGAAACACCATATATTTT. Translated, it gives CASSLNLLGRGNTIYF.

The CDR3 loop reads CASSQGQGNTDTQYF. The CDR3 DNA follows: TGTGCCAGCAGCCAAGGGCAGGGAAACACAGATACGCAGTATTTT. The chain combines TRBV4-2 with TRBJ2-3; D may be TRBD1 (5 bases). Trimming cost V 1 base and J 2 bases, with 10 bases left between them. The CDR3 extends over 15 amino acids. Germline CDR1 reads LGHNA; CDR2 reads YNFKEQ.

There are a few counts of this clone. The rearrangement joins TRBV10-1 to TRBJ2-1; TRBD1 is a possible D gene (6 bases). The CDR3 is made up of 12 amino acids. The germline V gene has CDR1 WNHNN and CDR2 SYGVQD (reference sequence). Trimming cost V 4 bases and J 7 bases, with 8 bases left between them. CDR3: CASSGRGNEQFF. CDR3 coding DNA: TGCGCCAGCAGTGGAAGGGGGAATGAGCAGTTCTTC.

The CDR3 sequence is CASSPSPGQRGEQFF. Here the CDR3 DNA reads TGTGCCAGCAGCCCCTCCCCGGGACAGAGGGGTGAGCAGTTCTTC. V and J are TRBV11-3 and TRBJ2-1; the match to TRBD1 covers 7 bases. Germline values: CDR1 SGHNT, CDR2 YENEEA. The CDR3 is 15 amino acids. With 5 bases clipped from V and 9 bases from J, the junction kept 13 bases outside the gene matches.

In this sample, this clone turned up once. This chain joins TRBV12-5 and TRBJ2-3, with D possibly matching TRBD1 (8 bases). This CDR3 comprises 14 residues. Germline loops: CDR1 LGHNT, CDR2 FRNRAP. The V and J ends lost 6 bases and 7 bases respectively, with 17 bases between them. The CDR3 sequence: CASGDTGGDYTQYF. In DNA, the CDR3 is TGTGCTAGTGGCGATACAGGGGGGGATTATACGCAGTATTTT.

The gene calls are TRBV13 and TRBJ2-7; TRBD2 matches 8 bases. CDR3 size: 15 residues. The V gene's germline CDR1 is PRHDT and CDR2 FYEKMQ (reference sequence). Trimming took 8 bases from V and 0 from J; bases not matched to a gene: 9. The chain's CDR3 is CASAAGGDSSYEQYF. As DNA, the CDR3 is TGTGCCAGCGCGGCGGGGGGAGACAGCTCCTACGAGCAGTACTTC.

This chain links TRBV10-2 with TRBJ2-3; D is uncertain. The CDR3 runs to 11 residues. Germline V gene sequence: CDR1 WSHSY, CDR2 SAAADI. V was shortened by 4 bases and J by 4 bases, with 3 bases between the two germline ends. The CDR3 nucleotides read TGCGCCAGCAGTGCGTCAGATACGCAGTATTTT. This encodes CASSASDTQYF.

V usage is TRBV6-2 or TRBV6-3 and J usage is TRBJ1-1, with no clear D. Germline V lookup: CDR1 MNHEY, CDR2 SVGEGT. The CDR3 is 14 amino acids. V lost 3 bases and J 8 bases, leaving 16 bases between the germline ends. CDR3 sequence: CASSYFGGPGEAFF. CDR3 DNA: TGTGCCAGCAGTTATTTCGGCGGACCGGGGGAAGCTTTCTTT.

This chain joins TRBV3-1 (or the pseudogene TRBV3-2) and TRBJ2-5; TRBD1 agrees at 7 bases. Trimming took 1 base from V and 7 from J; bases not matched to a gene: 6. This CDR3 region has 14 residues. CDR1 LGHDT and CDR2 YNNKEL come from the germline V gene (reference sequence). The CDR3 sequence: CASSQATGDGTQYF. The DNA for the CDR3 is TGTGCCAGCAGCCAAGCAACAGGGGACGGGACCCAGTACTTC.